These T cell receptor beta chains were read from a single sample in a study of cytomegalovirus exposure and HLA in healthy donors. This table comes from immunoSEQ multiplex PCR, and its TCRdb copy is limited to in-frame clones, with some not included. The table records roughly 100,000 clones, roughly 13% of them present only once. Sequencing was done on a sample of PBMCs. The receptors here all came from a man aged 35 to 55 in good health and CMV-seropositive. Each CDR3 is given with its conserved first and last residue. A D gene is named only where the DNA matches it firmly. Size tells how often a clone was seen (once, few, many) or the class of an expanded clone, and some rows leave it out.

TRBD1,TRBV6-5,few,CASSPGQGNGYTF
NA,TRBV5-6,NA,CASSLLSTEAFF
NA,TRBV6-5,NA,CASSYSAGDNEQFF
NA,TRBV27,few,CASRPATGQQPQHF
NA,TRBV16,once,CASSPGGRTDTQYF
TRBD2,TRBV4-2,few,CASSRGLAEGTDTQYF
NA,TRBV5-1,NA,CASSLILDNPDTQYF
NA,TRBV4-1,NA,CASSQAVRETQYF
NA,TRBV28,NA,CASSTRGGFDYGYTF
TRBD2,TRBV19,few,CASSPIVLAGGPYEQYF
TRBD1,TRBV5-4,NA,CASSLGTGVGNTGELFF
TRBD1,TRBV10-2,NA,CAIRTGFSWGNTEAFF